This record looks at one TCR beta chain sequence and its context. Its cognate antigen is unknown. A much larger clone is a single base away; this may be a read error. TCRdb itself ran the 5' RACE reads through MiXCR, one entry per CDR3 protein. Among approximately 46,000 distinct CDR3 sequences listed, 11% were seen once. The germline V gene encodes CDR1 MGHDK and CDR2 SYGVNS. The CDR3 runs 13 residues. With V trimmed by 6 bases and J by 10 bases, 7 bases remained unmatched. The data were taken from a study of CD8 T cells in ankylosing spondylitis. Study conclusions and caveats: Those disease-linked clones were CD8+; they were also relatively rare in peripheral blood.

The receptor's source is a male donor with ankylosing spondylitis or in good health (not recorded which). The sequenced sample consisted of blood, either unsorted or a sorted T cell fraction (not recorded which). The gene calls are TRBV25-1 and TRBJ1-4, with 8 bases aligning to TRBD1. CDR3 region: CASSRQGWGKLFF. The CDR3 DNA reads TGTGCCAGCAGCCGACAGGGGTGGGGAAAACTGTTTTTT.